These 20 T cell receptor beta chains were sequenced from one sample in a study of T cell clones after liver transplantation. Generated by immunoSEQ multiplex PCR, the TCRdb table keeps only in-frame clones and is missing some. The table includes about 120,000 clones, approximately 90% detected once. The source was CD4+ T cells from blood, collected 12 months after liver transplant. These receptors all come from a human patient who received a liver transplant. T cells may partly derive from the graft donor.

The V gene is TRBV5-1, the J gene TRBJ2-1; 14 positions agree with TRBD2. J gave up 10 bases and V 3 bases, and 12 bases lay outside the gene matches. This CDR3 is built from 17 residues. The germline V gene has CDR1 SGHRS and CDR2 YFSETQ. Here the CDR3 reads CASSSSGTSGSLQEQFF. CDR3 DNA: TGCGCCAGCAGCTCCAGCGGGACTAGCGGGAGCTTACAAGAGCAGTTCTTC. Full variable domain (remainder filled in from reference TRBV5-1 and TRBJ2-1): KAGVTQTPRYLIKTRGQQVTLSCSPISGHRSVSWYQQTPGQGLQFLFEYFSETQRNKGNFPGRFSGRQFSNSRSEMNVSTLELGDSALYLCASSSSGTSGSLQEQFFGPGTRLTVL.

This clone is termed medium-sized. DNA of the CDR3: TGTGCCAGCAGGGCCCAGGGGGCCGAGCAGTACTTC. Its translation: CASRAQGAEQYF. The V and J genes are TRBV27 and TRBJ2-7; 8 bases agree with TRBD1. In germline, CDR1 is MNHEY, CDR2 SMNVEV (reference sequence). The CDR3 runs to 12 residues. After removal of 6 bases from V and 6 bases from J, the junction contained 4 bases not matched to a gene.

The gene calls are TRBV5-4 and TRBJ2-1; TRBD2 matches 13 bases. The V gene's germline CDR1 is SGHNT and CDR2 YYREEE (reference sequence). V dropped 4 bases and J dropped 5; count of bases not matched to a gene: 6. The CDR3 has 16 residues. The CDR3 loop reads CASSGGLAGRDNEQFF. In DNA, the CDR3 is TGTGCCAGCAGCGGGGGACTAGCGGGAAGAGACAATGAGCAGTTCTTC.

Worth noting for this clone: A junction boundary mismatches the germline segment, possibly from a read error. This sequence joins TRBV7-7 and TRBJ2-5; a weak D match, TRBD1 (6 bases). Germline assignment: CDR1 SSHAT and CDR2 FNYEAQ (reference sequence). This CDR3 has 13 residues. The CDR3 sequence: CASSARGQETQYF. CDR3 nucleotide sequence: TGTGCTAGCAGCGCTAGGGGGCAAGAGACCCAGTACTTC.

The rearrangement uses TRBV9 and TRBJ2-5; tentative D call: TRBD1 (5 bases). Germline assignment: CDR1 SGDLS and CDR2 YYNGEE. V lost 0 bases to trimming and J lost 5 bases, with 14 bases between them. The CDR3 consists of 15 residues. Written as DNA, the CDR3 is TGTGCCAGCAGCGTAGGGTCGCCCCCAGGGGAGACCCAGTACTTC. Amino acid sequence: CASSVGSPPGETQYF.

The V and J genes are TRBV18 and TRBJ2-1; no reliable D call. The CDR3 loop spans 13 amino acids. Germline V lookup: CDR1 KGHSH, CDR2 LQKENI. Between the trimmed V and J ends, which lost 2 bases and 5 bases, there was a span of 7 bases. CDR3 coding DNA: TGTGCCAGCTCACCATCTCTGAACAATGAGCAGTTCTTC. Its translation is CASSPSLNNEQFF.

J is TRBJ2-1 and V is TRBV9, with TRBD2 matching 11 bases. This CDR3 region has 15 residues. Germline V gene lookup returns CDR1 SGDLS and CDR2 YYNGEE. V lost 4 bases to trimming and J lost 4 bases; unmatched junction nucleotides: 4. In DNA, the CDR3 is TGTGCCAGCAGCCTTACTAGCGGGGGTTACAATGAGCAGTTCTTC. This codes for CASSLTSGGYNEQFF.

The rearrangement joins TRBV9 to TRBJ1-1; no definite D call. The CDR3 is made up of 13 amino acids. Germline CDR1 is SGDLS and CDR2 is YYNGEE. V lost 0 bases and J 0 bases, leaving 3 bases between the germline ends. The CDR3 here is CASSVAMNTEAFF. CDR3 in DNA: TGTGCCAGCAGCGTAGCCATGAACACTGAAGCTTTCTTT. Full variable domain (remainder filled in from reference TRBV9 and TRBJ1-1): DSGVTQTPKHLITATGQRVTLRCSPRSGDLSVYWYQQSLDQGLQFLIQYYNGEERAKGNILERFSAQQFPDLHSELNLSSLELGDSALYFCASSVAMNTEAFFGQGTRLTVV.

This chain connects TRBV7-6 to TRBJ2-1; 7 nucleotides align to TRBD1. The CDR3 is 15 residues long. Trimming at V came to 4 bases and at J to 2 bases, leaving 5 bases not matched to a gene. Germline CDR1 reads SGHVS; CDR2 reads FNYEAQ. The CDR3, as DNA: TGTGCCAGCAGCTCCAACAGGGGTGCCTACAATGAGCAGTTCTTC. This sequence encodes CASSSNRGAYNEQFF.

This clone has a count of ten or more. The chain combines TRBV2 with TRBJ2-5; the D is unclear. The CDR3 consists of 11 residues. Deletions cut 5 bases from V and 3 bases from J, with 4 bases between. Germline V gene sequence: CDR1 SNHLY, CDR2 FYNNEI. CDR3 nucleotides: TGTGCCAGCAGTCCAAAAGAGACCCAGTACTTC. It specifies CASSPKETQYF. Drawing the rest from reference TRBV2 and TRBJ2-5, the complete variable domain is EPEVTQTPSHQVTQMGQEVILRCVPISNHLYFYWYRQILGQKVEFLVSFYNNEISEKSEIFDDQFSVERPDGSNFTLKIRSTKLEDSAMYFCASSPKETQYFGPGTRLLVL.

This clone has a single count. The chain is built from TRBV28 and TRBJ2-1; possible D gene TRBD2, 10 bases. The V end was cut by 4 bases, the J end by 4 bases, with 20 bases between. The CDR3 covers 17 residues. CDR1 and CDR2 (germline): MDHEN, SYDVKM. The DNA of the CDR3 is TGTGCCAGCAGTTCCACTAGCGGGGACAGGGCATACAATGAGCAGTTCTTC. Encoded protein: CASSSTSGDRAYNEQFF.

This clone was seen more than once but under ten times. V usage is TRBV27 and J usage is TRBJ2-2; 14 bases align to TRBD2. V trimming: 5 bases; J trimming: 7 bases; junction bases outside the gene matches: 21. This CDR3 spans 21 amino acids. From germline, CDR1 is MNHEY and CDR2 SMNVEV (reference sequence). This CDR3 is CASSLSHLGLAGEKYVGELFF. Written as DNA, the CDR3 is TGTGCCAGCAGTCTAAGCCACCTGGGACTAGCGGGAGAAAAGTATGTCGGGGAGCTGTTTTTT.

The rearrangement uses TRBV30 and TRBJ2-7; D possibly uses TRBD1 or TRBD2 (5 bases each). Germline loops: CDR1 GTSNPN, CDR2 SVGIG (reference sequence). The CDR3 has 14 residues. Trimming removed 2 bases from V and 5 bases from J, with 16 bases in between. The CDR3 DNA is TGTGCCTGGAGTAAGATTCAGGGAGTGAACGAGCAGTACTTC. It codes for CAWSKIQGVNEQYF.

The table lists this clone with a count of one. The J gene is TRBJ1-5, the V gene TRBV6-5; the match to TRBD1 covers 8 bases. Unmatched junction bases numbered 6, after V lost 3 bases and J lost 5 bases. In germline, CDR1 is MNHEY, CDR2 SVGAGI. This CDR3 is built from 15 residues. CDR3 in DNA: TGTGCCAGCAGTTATAGGACAGGGAGGGATCAGCCCCAGCATTTT. It specifies CASSYRTGRDQPQHF.

This chain uses TRBV14 with TRBJ2-5, with D hard to call. CDR3 length: 14 amino acids. Trimming cost V 0 bases and J 3 bases, with 8 bases left between them. Germline assignment: CDR1 SGHDN and CDR2 FVKESK. The CDR3 region has the DNA TGTGCCAGCAGCCAAGAAGTAGGAAAAGAGACCCAGTACTTC. Translating gives CASSQEVGKETQYF.

This clone has a single count. The V call is TRBV14, the J call TRBJ2-1; D is ambiguous. Germline loops: CDR1 SGHDN, CDR2 FVKESK. Deletions cut 1 base from V and 5 bases from J, with 15 bases between. The CDR3 is 16 residues long. The chain's CDR3 is CASSQVRETPNNEQFF. CDR3 nucleotide sequence: TGTGCCAGCAGCCAAGTCCGAGAGACTCCAAACAATGAGCAGTTCTTC.

The chain joins TRBV7-8 to TRBJ1-4; 9 bases map to TRBD1. Germline loops: CDR1 SGHVS, CDR2 FQNEAQ. After removal of 5 bases from V and 3 bases from J, the junction contained 13 bases not matched to a gene. The CDR3 totals 18 residues. The CDR3 DNA sequence: TGTGCCAGCAGCGAGGCCCCGGGACAGGGATGGGCTAATGAAAAACTGTTTTTT. It translates to CASSEAPGQGWANEKLFF.

With regard to this clone: The same CDR3 is also encoded by other DNA sequences in this sample. The chain links TRBV5-1 to TRBJ2-7, with no clear D. The CDR3 length is 11 residues. CDR1 SGHRS and CDR2 YFSETQ come from the germline V gene. V lost 3 bases to trimming and J lost 1 base, with 2 bases between them. The CDR3 DNA reads as TGCGCCAGCAGCTCGTCCTACGAGCAGTACTTC. It yields the protein CASSSSYEQYF. The full variable domain, its missing parts supplied by reference TRBV5-1 and TRBJ2-7, is KAGVTQTPRYLIKTRGQQVTLSCSPISGHRSVSWYQQTPGQGLQFLFEYFSETQRNKGNFPGRFSGRQFSNSRSEMNVSTLELGDSALYLCASSSSYEQYFGPGTRLTVT.

The gene calls are TRBV11-3 and TRBJ2-7; TRBD2 aligns across 7 bases. CDR3 length equals 14 residues. The V gene's germline CDR1 is SGHNT and CDR2 YENEEA. V gave up 5 bases and J gave up 3 bases; unmatched junction bases: 7. The CDR3 region is CASSLREENYEQYF. CDR3 coding DNA: TGTGCCAGCAGCCTCCGGGAGGAAAACTACGAGCAGTACTTC.

The genes are TRBV14 and TRBJ2-1; D is unclear. The CDR3 is made up of 15 amino acids. CDR1 is SGHDN, CDR2 FVKESK, per germline. The V end was cut by 1 base, the J end by 4 bases, with 11 bases between. The CDR3 loop is CASSQAWSVYNEQFF. The CDR3 DNA follows: TGTGCCAGCAGCCAAGCCTGGTCCGTTTACAATGAGCAGTTCTTC.